These 27 T cell receptor beta chains came from one sample sequenced in a study of Tregs in tolerant kidney transplant recipients. Sequencing used immunoSEQ multiplex PCR; TCRdb keeps in-frame clones, though not all of them. This table has roughly 99,000 clones, over 85% appearing once. The sample in question was CD4+ T cells from blood, obtained before the transplant. These receptors originate from a human donor who received a combined kidney and bone marrow transplant.

J is TRBJ1-2 and V is TRBV5-4, with 10 positions matching TRBD1. The CDR3 extends over 15 amino acids. Germline CDR1 is SGHNT and CDR2 is YYREEE (reference sequence). V shed 4 bases, J shed 7 bases, and the junction held 10 bases outside the gene matches. CDR3 sequence (DNA): TGTGCCAGCAGCACCCCAGACAGGGGGCTAGGTGGCTACACCTTC. Protein sequence: CASSTPDRGLGGYTF.

The CDR3 spells CASSASGETQYF. CDR3 in DNA: TGTGCCAGCAGCGCTAGCGGGGAGACCCAGTACTTC. This chain connects TRBV9 to TRBJ2-5; 8 nucleotides match TRBD2. Germline CDR1 reads SGDLS; CDR2 reads YYNGEE. The CDR3 extends over 12 amino acids. V shed 3 bases and J 5 bases; nucleotides not matched to a gene: 0.

A few counts support this clone. The chain is built from TRBV5-1 and TRBJ1-3; TRBD1 might be the D (6 bases). The CDR3 covers 16 residues. Trimming removed 4 bases from V and 0 bases from J, with 14 bases in between. Germline assignment: CDR1 SGHRS and CDR2 YFSETQ. The CDR3 DNA is TGCGCCAGCAGCGGTCTTGGACAGTTCTCTGGAAACACCATATATTTT. This codes for CASSGLGQFSGNTIYF.

To note about this clone: Other DNA sequences in this sample translate to the same CDR3. The chain carries TRBV4-1 and TRBJ1-6; D uncertain. Germline assignment: CDR1 MGHRA and CDR2 YSYEKL. V dropped 4 bases and J dropped 13 bases, with 26 bases sitting between them. The CDR3 is made up of 17 amino acids. The CDR3: CASSPSGAPGEVSPLHF. The CDR3 nucleotides are TGCGCCAGCAGCCCAAGCGGTGCCCCCGGGGAGGTATCCCCCCTCCACTTT.

J is TRBJ2-3 and V is TRBV5-1; D gene unclear. The CDR3 runs 14 residues. With 1 base removed from V and 0 bases from J, the gap between germline ends came to 6 bases. CDR1 is SGHRS, CDR2 YFSETQ, per germline. In nucleotides, the CDR3 is TGCGCCAGCAGCTTGTGGGCTAGCACAGATACGCAGTATTTT. Protein sequence: CASSLWASTDTQYF.

The rearrangement links TRBV6-6 to TRBJ2-2; a weak D match, TRBD1 (6 bases). V was trimmed by 0 bases and J by 6 bases, leaving 8 bases between them. The germline V gene has CDR1 MNHNY and CDR2 SVGAGI (reference sequence). This CDR3 has 14 amino acids. The CDR3 DNA reads TGTGCCAGCAGTTACTCGAAGGGGGCCGGGGAGCTGTTTTTT. Encoded protein: CASSYSKGAGELFF.

The chain is built from TRBV4-3 and TRBJ1-2; possibly TRBD1 for D (6 bases). The CDR3 totals 16 residues. Germline V CDR1 and CDR2: LGHNA, YSLEER. Trimming took off 0 bases at V and 8 bases at J, with 19 bases between the two ends. CDR3: CASSQDTGAGAFGYTF. CDR3 coding DNA: TGCGCCAGCAGCCAAGATACGGGAGCGGGGGCGTTCGGCTACACCTTC.

The chain uses TRBV9 and TRBJ2-1; 12 bases match TRBD2. Germline loops: CDR1 SGDLS, CDR2 YYNGEE. The CDR3 length is 15 residues. J lost 4 bases, V lost 3 bases, and 2 bases had no gene match. CDR3 residues: CASSGGTSGYNEQFF. The CDR3 nucleotides are TGTGCCAGCAGCGGGGGGACTAGCGGGTACAATGAGCAGTTCTTC.

The chain combines TRBV29-1 with TRBJ2-5, with 7 bases lining up with TRBD1. Germline V gene lookup returns CDR1 SQVTM and CDR2 ANQGSEA. This CDR3 has 13 amino acids. With 5 bases clipped from V and 2 bases from J, the junction kept 5 bases outside the gene matches. The CDR3 nucleotides read TGCAGCGTTAAAAGACAGGGACAAGAGACCCAGTACTTC. It codes for CSVKRQGQETQYF.

Only one count was recorded for this clone. This sequence joins TRBV7-2 and TRBJ2-1; maybe TRBD2 (6 bases). Trimming pared 5 bases from V and 0 bases from J, leaving 8 bases between. This CDR3 contains 14 residues. Germline V gene sequence: CDR1 SGHTA, CDR2 FQGNSA. In DNA, the CDR3 is TGTGCCAGCAGCCCGACTAGCTCCTACAATGAGCAGTTCTTC. Translation gives CASSPTSSYNEQFF.

The chain combines TRBV4-3 with TRBJ1-2; D not certain. Trimming pared 4 bases from V and 2 bases from J, leaving 8 bases between. The CDR3 length is 13 residues. Germline V gene sequence: CDR1 LGHNA, CDR2 YSLEER. The chain's CDR3 is CASSPRGNYGYTF. CDR3 bases: TGCGCCAGCAGCCCACGGGGAAACTATGGCTACACCTTC.

This sequence joins TRBV9 and TRBJ2-1; a possible D gene is TRBD1 (6 bases). CDR3 size: 15 residues. Trimming shortened V by 3 bases and J by 3 bases, and 13 bases separated the two germline ends. The V gene's germline CDR1 is SGDLS and CDR2 YYNGEE. The CDR3 nucleotides read TGTGCCAGCAGCGCTACAGGGTCCATCTACAATGAGCAGTTCTTC. It codes for CASSATGSIYNEQFF. Looking up the rest from reference TRBV9 and TRBJ2-1 gives the full variable domain: DSGVTQTPKHLITATGQRVTLRCSPRSGDLSVYWYQQSLDQGLQFLIQYYNGEERAKGNILERFSAQQFPDLHSELNLSSLELGDSALYFCASSATGSIYNEQFFGPGTRLTVL.

This sequence joins TRBV7-9 and TRBJ1-5, with unresolved D. Germline values: CDR1 SEHNR, CDR2 FQNEAQ (reference sequence). This CDR3 is built from 13 residues. V gave up 8 bases and J gave up 4 bases, with 12 bases separating them. CDR3 nucleotides: TGTGCCAGCTCTCAGGCAGGTAATCAGCCCCAGCATTTT. Translated, it gives CASSQAGNQPQHF.

The gene calls are TRBV5-4 and TRBJ1-6; no clear D gene. The CDR3 consists of 17 residues. Trimming cost V 4 bases and J 0 bases, with 14 bases left between them. CDR1 and CDR2 (germline): SGHNT, YYREEE (reference sequence). CDR3 in amino acids: CASSPGGGSSYNSPLHF. In DNA form, the CDR3 reads TGTGCCAGCAGCCCGGGCGGCGGGAGCTCCTATAATTCACCCCTCCACTTT. Drawing the rest from reference TRBV5-4 and TRBJ1-6, the complete variable domain is ETGVTQSPTHLIKTRGQQVTLRCSSQSGHNTVSWYQQALGQGPQFIFQYYREEENGRGNFPPRFSGLQFPNYSSELNVNALELDDSALYLCASSPGGGSSYNSPLHFGNGTRLTVT.

The chain employs TRBV7-2 and TRBJ2-1; D call uncertain. The CDR3 is made up of 12 amino acids. The germline gives CDR1 SGHTA, CDR2 FQGNSA. The V gene lost 0 bases and the J gene lost 9 bases, with 6 bases spanning the gap. CDR3 protein: CASSLASFEQFF. The CDR3 nucleotides are TGTGCCAGCAGCTTAGCTAGCTTTGAGCAGTTCTTC.

The chain has TRBV11-1 and TRBJ1-1; D is perhaps TRBD1 (6 bases). Germline values: CDR1 SGHAT, CDR2 FQDESV (reference sequence). The CDR3 contains 13 residues. V lost 8 bases and J 3 bases, leaving 13 bases between the germline ends. For the CDR3, the DNA is TGTGCCAGCGCCGAAGGGGGGGACACTGAAGCTTTCTTT. This encodes CASAEGGDTEAFF.

In this sample, this clone turned up a few times. The rearrangement links TRBV10-1 to TRBJ2-7; D might be TRBD2 (5 bases). This CDR3 spans 12 amino acids. CDR1 is WNHNN and CDR2 is SYGVQD in the germline V gene (reference sequence). The V and J ends lost 10 bases and 5 bases respectively, with 15 bases between them. The CDR3 is CATSWFNHEQYF. Here the CDR3 DNA reads TGCGCCACTAGCTGGTTCAACCACGAGCAGTACTTC.

The V call is TRBV7-2, the J call TRBJ1-2; 7 bases line up with TRBD1. Trimming at V came to 5 bases and at J to 8 bases, leaving 14 bases not matched to a gene. This CDR3 region has 15 residues. CDR1 and CDR2 from the germline V gene are SGHTA and FQGNSA. CDR3 residues: CASSPLGGRGAGYTF. CDR3 DNA: TGTGCCAGCAGCCCTTTAGGCGGCAGGGGGGCCGGCTACACCTTC. The variable domain in full, completed from reference TRBV7-2 and TRBJ1-2, reads GAGVSQSPSNKVTEKGKDVELRCDPISGHTALYWYRQSLGQGLEFLIYFQGNSAPDKSGLPSDRFSAERTGGSVSTLTIQRTQQEDSAVYLCASSPLGGRGAGYTFGSGTRLTVV.

V is TRBV19 and J is TRBJ2-7; 9 bases fit TRBD2. The CDR3 is 17 amino acids. Looked up from germline, CDR1 is LNHDA and CDR2 is SQIVND (reference sequence). V trimming: 10 bases; J trimming: 5 bases; junction bases outside the gene matches: 21. The CDR3 DNA sequence: TGTGCCACCCGCCCGACTAGCGGAAGAACAAAGTTGGACGAGCAGTACTTC. Its translation is CATRPTSGRTKLDEQYF.

V is TRBV11-3 and J is TRBJ2-3; D is possibly TRBD2 (5 bases). The V and J ends lost 0 bases and 2 bases respectively, with 15 bases between them. Germline CDR1 reads SGHNT; CDR2 reads YENEEA. The CDR3 is made up of 17 amino acids. Here the CDR3 reads CASSLDKGFGLTDTQYF. In nucleotides, the CDR3 is TGTGCCAGCAGCTTAGATAAGGGTTTTGGACTCACAGATACGCAGTATTTT.

This chain joins TRBV11-1 and TRBJ2-2, with 10 bases matching TRBD2. The CDR3 has 17 residues. Trimming took 4 bases from V and 0 from J; bases not matched to a gene: 5. Looked up from germline, CDR1 is SGHAT and CDR2 is FQDESV (reference sequence). The CDR3 nucleotides are TGTGCCAGCAGCTCGAGCGGGGGGGGCTCGAACACCGGGGAGCTGTTTTTT. Amino acids: CASSSSGGGSNTGELFF.

The gene calls are TRBV5-1 and TRBJ2-2; the match to TRBD1 covers 7 bases. This CDR3 contains 15 residues. Trimming at V came to 4 bases and at J to 0 bases, leaving 3 bases not matched to a gene. Germline assignment: CDR1 SGHRS and CDR2 YFSETQ. CDR3 protein: CASSRGQSNTGELFF. CDR3 sequence (DNA): TGCGCCAGCAGCCGGGGACAGTCGAACACCGGGGAGCTGTTTTTT.

The chain employs TRBV9 and TRBJ2-5; possibly TRBD1 for D (5 bases). Trimming cost V 4 bases and J 1 base, with 8 bases left between them. This CDR3 has 13 amino acids. Germline V gene sequence: CDR1 SGDLS, CDR2 YYNGEE. The chain's CDR3 is CASSRGSQETQYF. Here the CDR3 DNA reads TGTGCCAGCAGCAGGGGCAGCCAAGAGACCCAGTACTTC.

The chain recombines TRBV30 with TRBJ2-4, with 14 nucleotides matching TRBD2. V dropped 7 bases and J dropped 16; count of bases not matched to a gene: 15. The CDR3 is 14 residues long. CDR1 GTSNPN and CDR2 SVGIG come from the germline V gene (reference sequence). CDR3 sequence (DNA): TGTGCCTTCTCATTGTGGGGACTAGCGGGAGAACTATACTTC. Translation gives CAFSLWGLAGELYF.

For the CDR3, the DNA is TGTGCCTGGAGTGAAGATTTGCGCACTGAAGCTTTCTTT. Its protein product is CAWSEDLRTEAFF. The V call is TRBV30, the J call TRBJ1-1; D gene ambiguous. CDR3 length: 13 residues. CDR1 is GTSNPN and CDR2 is SVGIG in the germline V gene (reference sequence). The V gene lost 1 base and the J gene lost 4 bases, with 10 bases spanning the gap.

This clone was counted a single time. The chain joins TRBV5-1 to TRBJ2-3; 7 bases align to TRBD2. The CDR3 sequence is 18 residues long. The germline CDR1 and CDR2 sequences are SGHRS and YFSETQ. V lost 0 bases, J lost 1 base, and 11 bases stayed unmatched. Here the CDR3 reads CASSLATSGGLRTDTQYF. The CDR3 bases are TGCGCCAGCAGCTTGGCGACCTCGGGAGGCCTCCGCACAGATACGCAGTATTTT.

This chain links TRBV15 with TRBJ2-5; TRBD1 might be the D (6 bases). V lost 8 bases and J 2 bases, leaving 12 bases between the germline ends. The CDR3 sequence is 13 residues long. Germline CDR1 is LNHNV and CDR2 is YYDKDF (reference sequence). This CDR3 is CATLGQRQETQYF. The CDR3 DNA reads TGTGCCACCCTAGGACAGAGACAAGAGACCCAGTACTTC.